This record concerns one TCR beta chain sequence. This entry belongs to a study of blood T cell repertoires in COVID-19. V gave up 4 bases and J gave up 2 bases, with 15 bases separating them. The CDR3 runs to 15 residues. CDR1 is SGHRS, CDR2 YFSETQ, per germline. In the authors' workflow: Estimation of nucleated cell counts relied on the amplification of reference gene primers. TCRdb's copy holds only in-frame clones and misses some; the assay was immunoSEQ multiplex PCR. Clone size and the V and J calls come from that table; the DNA yielded D and trimming. The sample holds roughly 100,000 clones, 71% seen once.

Sequenced input: peripheral blood. The clonotype was recovered from a human donor with acute or convalescent COVID-19. The donor label of this sample is uncertain. The V call is TRBV5-1, the J call TRBJ1-1, with D possibly being TRBD1 (5 bases). CDR3 loop: CASSMSQGLNTEAFF. The CDR3 DNA follows: TGCGCCAGCAGCATGAGCCAGGGCCTTAACACTGAAGCTTTCTTT.